The clone carrying this T cell receptor beta chain was detected many times. What it binds is unknown. As the method for making TCR beta libraries, quantitative 5'-RACE with molecular barcodes was used. One entry per CDR3 protein, called by TCRdb with MiXCR from the 5' RACE reads. The top ten clones hold roughly 3.5% of a sample with around 490,000 distinct CDR3 sequences, less than 6% of them seen once. This record comes from a study of CD8 T cells in ankylosing spondylitis. Germline V gene lookup returns CDR1 MGHDK and CDR2 SYGVNS. V was shortened by 2 bases and J by 7 bases, with 11 bases between the two germline ends. The CDR3 loop spans 13 amino acids. General study findings and limits: The authors reported significant enrichment of disease-linked clones in matched ankylosing spondylitis synovial fluid. Ankylosing spondylitis blood appeared to carry a characteristic TCR beta motif of 7 or 8 highly homologous variants. Disease-linked clones bore a CD8+ phenotype and were relatively rare in peripheral blood.

This TCR derives from a male donor with ankylosing spondylitis. The sample was blood, either unsorted or a sorted T cell fraction (not recorded which). This chain joins TRBV25-1 and TRBJ1-1; no clear D gene. CDR3: CASSELRLSEAFF. In nucleotides, the CDR3 is TGTGCCAGCAGTGAACTCCGGTTGAGTGAAGCTTTCTTT.